Following are 10 T cell receptor beta chains from one sample sequenced in a study of shared clonotypes between healthy human individuals. Some clones are missing from TCRdb's copy, which holds only in-frame ones; the method was immunoSEQ multiplex PCR. This sample has approximately 350,000 clones, with 96% found just once. Material for sequencing was memory CD8+ T cells sorted from blood. The subset was: CD45RO+ cells pooled with CCR7-negative TemRA cells. The receptors originated from a man aged 30 to 45 in good health.

This chain connects TRBV29-1 to TRBJ2-7, with no clear D. Trimming took off 7 bases at V and 5 bases at J, with 18 bases between the two ends. The V gene's germline CDR1 is SQVTM and CDR2 ANQGSEA. The CDR3 contains 13 residues. CDR3 DNA: TGCAGCGCCAACCGAGGTCCGGGCCACGAGCAGTACTTC. It specifies CSANRGPGHEQYF.

The chain employs TRBV13 and TRBJ2-7; no clear D. This CDR3 comprises 13 residues. Trimming left V 3 bases short and J 5 bases short, with 11 bases between. Germline CDR1 reads PRHDT; CDR2 reads FYEKMQ (reference sequence). In DNA, the CDR3 is TGTGCCAGCAGCTTCTTAGGGTATAACGAGCAGTACTTC. This gives the protein CASSFLGYNEQYF. Based on the CDR3 plus reference TRBV13 and TRBJ2-7, the full variable domain is AAGVIQSPRHLIKEKRETATLKCYPIPRHDTVYWYQQGPGQDPQFLISFYEKMQSDKGSIPDRFSAQQFSDYHSELNMSSLELGDSALYFCASSFLGYNEQYFGPGTRLTVT.

The chain has TRBV4-2 and TRBJ2-3, with D tentatively TRBD1 or TRBD2 (5 bases each). Trimming cost V 3 bases and J 0 bases, with 10 bases left between them. Looked up from germline, CDR1 is LGHNA and CDR2 is YNFKEQ. This CDR3 region has 15 residues. This CDR3 is CASSHRDDSTDTQYF. In nucleotides, the CDR3 is TGTGCCAGCAGCCACCGGGACGATAGCACAGATACGCAGTATTTT.

This chain links TRBV5-8 with TRBJ2-7, with D perhaps TRBD2 (8 bases). Trimming stripped 1 base from V and 7 bases from J, with 24 bases between. CDR1 is SGHTS, CDR2 YDEGEE, per germline. This CDR3 has 17 amino acids. In nucleotides, the CDR3 is TGTGCCAGCAGCTTGTTTAGCGGGACAGCTACTAATTTGGAGCAGTACTTC. Translated: CASSLFSGTATNLEQYF.

A single count supports this clone. CDR3 in amino acids: CASSSRQTLAKNIQYF. Here the CDR3 DNA reads TGTGCCAGCAGTTCCAGACAGACCTTAGCCAAAAACATTCAGTACTTC. The genes are TRBV6-5 and TRBJ2-4; D is possibly TRBD1 (5 bases). This CDR3 has 16 amino acids. Germline V gene sequence: CDR1 MNHEY, CDR2 SVGAGI. Trimming left V 4 bases short and J 0 bases short, with 13 bases between.

The genes are TRBV28 and TRBJ2-1, with 8 positions matching TRBD2. Germline lookup yields CDR1 MDHEN and CDR2 SYDVKM. The length of the CDR3 is 17 residues. With 5 bases clipped from V and 0 bases from J, the junction kept 9 bases outside the gene matches. The CDR3 protein is CASSPPEGTSSYNEQFF. The CDR3 DNA reads TGTGCCAGCAGTCCACCGGAGGGGACTAGCTCCTACAATGAGCAGTTCTTC.

The CDR3 reads CASSDSFKVEKLFF. In DNA, the CDR3 is TGTGCCAGCTCTGACAGTTTCAAGGTCGAAAAACTGTTTTTT. The chain carries TRBV18 and TRBJ1-4, with D possibly matching TRBD1 (5 bases). CDR1 is KGHSH and CDR2 is LQKENI in the germline V gene. Trimming removed 6 bases from V and 8 bases from J, with 16 bases in between. The CDR3 loop spans 14 amino acids.

The chain combines TRBV28 with TRBJ2-5; 9 bases are a match to TRBD1. Trimming removed 7 bases from V and 9 bases from J; junction bases left unmatched: 12. The germline V gene encodes CDR1 MDHEN and CDR2 SYDVKM. There are 14 residues in the CDR3. This CDR3 is CASTPHRDRAAQYF. The CDR3 bases are TGTGCCAGCACCCCCCACCGGGACAGGGCGGCCCAGTACTTC.

In this sample, this clone turned up once. This chain joins TRBV7-9 and TRBJ1-5; 9 nucleotides agree with TRBD1. Germline assignment: CDR1 SEHNR and CDR2 FQNEAQ (reference sequence). Trimming at V came to 1 base and at J to 5 bases, leaving 0 bases not matched to a gene. This CDR3 region has 14 residues. The CDR3, as DNA: TGTGCCAGCAGCTTAGGGGACAGGGATCAGCCCCAGCATTTT. Translating gives CASSLGDRDQPQHF.

This sequence joins TRBV11-2 and TRBJ2-3; D uncertain. Trimming removed 3 bases from V and 7 bases from J, with 14 bases in between. CDR1 is SGHAT and CDR2 is FQNNGV in the germline V gene. The CDR3 has 14 residues. The CDR3 region is CASSFSVPANTQYF. The CDR3 nucleotides read TGTGCCAGCAGCTTTTCTGTCCCCGCTAATACGCAGTATTTT.